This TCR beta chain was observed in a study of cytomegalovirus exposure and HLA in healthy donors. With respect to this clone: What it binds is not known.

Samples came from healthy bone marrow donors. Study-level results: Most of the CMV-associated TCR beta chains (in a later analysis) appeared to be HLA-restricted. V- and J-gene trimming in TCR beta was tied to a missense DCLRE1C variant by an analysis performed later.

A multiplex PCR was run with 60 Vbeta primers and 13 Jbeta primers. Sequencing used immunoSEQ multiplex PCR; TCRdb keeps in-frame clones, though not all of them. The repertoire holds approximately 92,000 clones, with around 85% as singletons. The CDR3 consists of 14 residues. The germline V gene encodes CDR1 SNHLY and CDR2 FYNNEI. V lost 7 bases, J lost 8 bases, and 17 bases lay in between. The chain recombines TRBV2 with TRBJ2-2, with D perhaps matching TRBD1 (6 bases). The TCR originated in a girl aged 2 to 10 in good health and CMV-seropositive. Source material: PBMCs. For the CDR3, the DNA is TGTGCCAGCACAGGGGCAGGGGATGTTGGGGAGCTGTTTTTT. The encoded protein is CASTGAGDVGELFF.